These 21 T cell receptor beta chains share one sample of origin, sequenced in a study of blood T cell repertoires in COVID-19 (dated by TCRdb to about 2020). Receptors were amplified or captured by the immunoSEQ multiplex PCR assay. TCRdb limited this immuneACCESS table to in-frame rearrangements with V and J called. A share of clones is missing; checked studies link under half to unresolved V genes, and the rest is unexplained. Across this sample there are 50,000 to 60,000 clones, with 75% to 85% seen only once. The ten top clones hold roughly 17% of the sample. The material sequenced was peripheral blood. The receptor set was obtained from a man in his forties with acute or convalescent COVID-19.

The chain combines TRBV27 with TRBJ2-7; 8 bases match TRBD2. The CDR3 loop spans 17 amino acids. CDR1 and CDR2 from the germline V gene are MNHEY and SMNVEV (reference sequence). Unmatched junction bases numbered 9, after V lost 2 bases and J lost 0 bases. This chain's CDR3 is CASSLPPPSGSSYEQYF. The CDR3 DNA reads TGTGCCAGCAGTTTACCGCCTCCGAGCGGGAGCTCCTACGAGCAGTACTTC.

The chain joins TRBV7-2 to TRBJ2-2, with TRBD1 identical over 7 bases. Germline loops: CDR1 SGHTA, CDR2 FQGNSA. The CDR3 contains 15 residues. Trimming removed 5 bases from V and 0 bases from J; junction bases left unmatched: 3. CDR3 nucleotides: TGTGCCAGCAGCGTGGACAGGACGAACACCGGGGAGCTGTTTTTT. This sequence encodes CASSVDRTNTGELFF. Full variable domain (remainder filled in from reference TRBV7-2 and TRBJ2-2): GAGVSQSPSNKVTEKGKDVELRCDPISGHTALYWYRQSLGQGLEFLIYFQGNSAPDKSGLPSDRFSAERTGGSVSTLTIQRTQQEDSAVYLCASSVDRTNTGELFFGEGSRLTVL.

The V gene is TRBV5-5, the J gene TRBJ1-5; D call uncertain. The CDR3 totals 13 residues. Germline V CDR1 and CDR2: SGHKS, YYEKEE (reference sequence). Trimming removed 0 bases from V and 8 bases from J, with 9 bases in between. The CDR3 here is CASSLGGDKPQHF. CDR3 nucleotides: TGTGCCAGCAGCTTGGGAGGAGATAAGCCCCAGCATTTT. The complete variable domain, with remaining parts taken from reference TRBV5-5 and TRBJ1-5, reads DAGVTQSPTHLIKTRGQQVTLRCSPISGHKSVSWYQQVLGQGPQFIFQYYEKEERGRGNFPDRFSARQFPNYSSELNVNALLLGDSALYLCASSLGGDKPQHFGDGTRLSIL.

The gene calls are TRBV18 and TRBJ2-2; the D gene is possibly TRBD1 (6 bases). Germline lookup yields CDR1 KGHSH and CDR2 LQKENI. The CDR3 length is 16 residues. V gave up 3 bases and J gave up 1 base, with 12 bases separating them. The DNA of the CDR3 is TGTGCCAGCTCACCCTGGACAGCTAAGAACACCGGGGAGCTGTTTTTT. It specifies CASSPWTAKNTGELFF.

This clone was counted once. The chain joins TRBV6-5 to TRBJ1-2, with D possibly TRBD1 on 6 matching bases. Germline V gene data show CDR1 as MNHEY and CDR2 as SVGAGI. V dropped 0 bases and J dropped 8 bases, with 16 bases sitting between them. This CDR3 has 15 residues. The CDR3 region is CASSYSRWDMGGYTF. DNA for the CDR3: TGTGCCAGCAGTTACTCGAGATGGGACATGGGGGGCTACACCTTC.

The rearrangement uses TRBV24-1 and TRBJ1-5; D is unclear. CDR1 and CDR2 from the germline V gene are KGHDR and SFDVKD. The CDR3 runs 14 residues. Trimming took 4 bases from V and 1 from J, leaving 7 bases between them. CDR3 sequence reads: CATSESLSNQPQHF. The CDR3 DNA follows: TGTGCCACCAGTGAGAGTTTGAGCAATCAGCCCCAGCATTTT.

Here the CDR3 DNA reads TGTGCCAGTAGTGAAGGGGTTTTGTCCTATAATTCACCCCTCCACTTT. This codes for CASSEGVLSYNSPLHF. The rearrangement links TRBV19 to TRBJ1-6; a weak D match, TRBD1 (5 bases). This CDR3 comprises 16 residues. Between the trimmed V and J ends, which lost 5 bases and 1 base, there was a span of 12 bases. Germline CDR1 reads LNHDA; CDR2 reads SQIVND (reference sequence).

CDR3 protein: CASSDTANSPLHF. CDR3 in DNA: TGCGCCAGCAGTGACACAGCCAATTCACCCCTCCACTTT. V gene TRBV10-1 combines with J gene TRBJ1-6; D gene uncertain. CDR1 and CDR2 from the germline V gene are WNHNN and SYGVQD (reference sequence). V lost 3 bases to trimming and J lost 7 bases, with 7 bases between them. This CDR3 comprises 13 residues.

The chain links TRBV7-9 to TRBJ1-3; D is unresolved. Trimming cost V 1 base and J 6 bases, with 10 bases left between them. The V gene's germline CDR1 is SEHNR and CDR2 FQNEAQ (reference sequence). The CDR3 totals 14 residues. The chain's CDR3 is CASSLDTRKNTIYF. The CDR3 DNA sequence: TGTGCCAGCAGCTTAGATACGCGAAAAAACACCATATATTTT.

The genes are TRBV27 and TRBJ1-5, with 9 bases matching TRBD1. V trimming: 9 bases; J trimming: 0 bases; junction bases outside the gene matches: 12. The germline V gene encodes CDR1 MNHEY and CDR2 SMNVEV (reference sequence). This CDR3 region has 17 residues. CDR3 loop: CARPRTGVLYSNQPQHF. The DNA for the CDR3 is TGTGCCAGACCCCGGACAGGGGTATTATATAGCAATCAGCCCCAGCATTTT.

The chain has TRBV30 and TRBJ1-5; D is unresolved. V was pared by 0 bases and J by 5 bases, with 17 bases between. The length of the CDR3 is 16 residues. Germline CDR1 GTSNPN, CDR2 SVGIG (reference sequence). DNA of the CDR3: TGTGCCTGGAGTGTACGTATCACCAACGGGGATCAGCCCCAGCATTTT. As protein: CAWSVRITNGDQPQHF.

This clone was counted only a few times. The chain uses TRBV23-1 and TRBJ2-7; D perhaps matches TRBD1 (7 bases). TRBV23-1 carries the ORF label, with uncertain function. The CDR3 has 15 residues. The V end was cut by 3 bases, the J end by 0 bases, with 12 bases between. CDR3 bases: TGCGCCAGCAGTCATGGGGGGACAGTCTCCTACGAGCAGTACGTC. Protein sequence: CASSHGGTVSYEQYV.

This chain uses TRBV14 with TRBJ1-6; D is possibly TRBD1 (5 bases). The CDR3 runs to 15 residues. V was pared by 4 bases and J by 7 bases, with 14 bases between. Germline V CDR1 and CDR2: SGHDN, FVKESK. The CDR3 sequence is CASSLRGALNSPLHF. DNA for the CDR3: TGTGCCAGCAGCCTCCGCGGGGCCCTCAATTCACCCCTCCACTTT.

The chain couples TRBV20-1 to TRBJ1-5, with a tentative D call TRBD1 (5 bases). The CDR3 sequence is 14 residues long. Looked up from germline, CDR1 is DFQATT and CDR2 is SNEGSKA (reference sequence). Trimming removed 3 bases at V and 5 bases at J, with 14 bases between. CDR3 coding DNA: TGCAGTGCTAGTATTTCAGGGCCTGATCAGCCCCAGCATTTT. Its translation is CSASISGPDQPQHF.

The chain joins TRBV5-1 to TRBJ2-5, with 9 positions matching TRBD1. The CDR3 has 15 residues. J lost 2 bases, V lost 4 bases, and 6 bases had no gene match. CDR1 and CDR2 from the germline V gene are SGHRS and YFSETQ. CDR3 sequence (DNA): TGCGCCAGCAGCCCGGGACAGGGTCCGCAAGAGACCCAGTACTTC. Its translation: CASSPGQGPQETQYF.

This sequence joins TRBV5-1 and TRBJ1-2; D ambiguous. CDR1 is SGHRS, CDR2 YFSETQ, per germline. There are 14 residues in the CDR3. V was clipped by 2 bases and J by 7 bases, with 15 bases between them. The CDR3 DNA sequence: TGCGCCAGCAGCTTATTTTCCGGGTCTGGTGGCTACACCTTC. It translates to CASSLFSGSGGYTF.

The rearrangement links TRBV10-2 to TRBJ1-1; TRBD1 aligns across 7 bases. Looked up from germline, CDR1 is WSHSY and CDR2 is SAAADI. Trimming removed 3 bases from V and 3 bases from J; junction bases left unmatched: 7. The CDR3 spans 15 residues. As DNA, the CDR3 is TGCGCCAGCAGTGAATACAGGGGTTTGGACACTGAAGCTTTCTTT. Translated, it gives CASSEYRGLDTEAFF.

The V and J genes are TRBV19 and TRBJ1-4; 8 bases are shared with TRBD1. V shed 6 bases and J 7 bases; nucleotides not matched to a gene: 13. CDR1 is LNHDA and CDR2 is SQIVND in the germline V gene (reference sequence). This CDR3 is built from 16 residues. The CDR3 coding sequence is TGTGCCAGTAGCCGAGACCGGGACAGGAAGAGTGAAAAACTGTTTTTT. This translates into CASSRDRDRKSEKLFF.

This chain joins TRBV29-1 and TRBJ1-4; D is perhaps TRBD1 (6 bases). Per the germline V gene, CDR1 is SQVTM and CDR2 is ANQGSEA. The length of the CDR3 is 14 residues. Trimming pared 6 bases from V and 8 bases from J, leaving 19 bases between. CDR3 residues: CSVGNRVEGEKLFF. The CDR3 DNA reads TGCAGCGTGGGGAACAGGGTAGAAGGAGAAAAACTGTTTTTT. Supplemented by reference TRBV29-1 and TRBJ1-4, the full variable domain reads SAVISQKPSRDICQRGTSLTIQCQVDSQVTMMFWYRQQPGQSLTLIATANQGSEATYESGFVIDKFPISRPNLTFSTLTVSNMSPEDSSIYLCSVGNRVEGEKLFFGSGTQLSVL.

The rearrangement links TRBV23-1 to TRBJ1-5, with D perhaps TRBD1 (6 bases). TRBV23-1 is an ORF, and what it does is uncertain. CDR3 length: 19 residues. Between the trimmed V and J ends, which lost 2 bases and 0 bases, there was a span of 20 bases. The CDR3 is CASSQRDNYLLISNQPQHF. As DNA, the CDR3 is TGCGCCAGCAGTCAACGGGACAACTATCTTCTTATTAGCAATCAGCCCCAGCATTTT.

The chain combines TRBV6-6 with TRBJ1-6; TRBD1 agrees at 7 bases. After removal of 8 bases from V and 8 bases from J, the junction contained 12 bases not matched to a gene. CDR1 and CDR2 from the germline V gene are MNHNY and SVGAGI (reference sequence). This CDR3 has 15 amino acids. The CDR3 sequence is CASRTPTGKDSPLHF. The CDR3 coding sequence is TGTGCCAGCCGGACCCCGACAGGGAAAGATTCACCCCTCCACTTT.